The 11 T cell receptor beta chains below come from one sample, sequenced in a study of brain T cells in children with intractable seizures. Documented time point: blood from clinic visit 5 months post-surgery; TSC patient then seizure free. Generated by immunoSEQ multiplex PCR, the TCRdb table keeps only in-frame clones and is missing some. The sample includes around 340,000 clones, approximately 93% of them seen just once. The sequencing here drew on peripheral blood, taken 5 to 6 months after surgery. The receptors derive from a boy younger than two with tuberous sclerosis and intractable seizures.

This chain joins TRBV27 and TRBJ1-1; D not resolved. V lost 5 bases to trimming and J lost 1 base, with 11 bases between them. In germline, CDR1 is MNHEY, CDR2 SMNVEV (reference sequence). The CDR3 is made up of 14 amino acids. The CDR3, as DNA: TGTGCCAGCAGTCGGAGAAACGGGAACACTGAAGCTTTCTTT. Translation gives CASSRRNGNTEAFF.

The CDR3 loop is CASSLALGYEQYF. The CDR3 DNA sequence: TGTGCCAGCAGCTTGGCCCTGGGGTACGAGCAGTACTTC. The chain recombines TRBV5-6 with TRBJ2-7; D not resolved. CDR1 and CDR2 (germline): SGHDT, YYEEEE. V shed 0 bases and J shed 4 bases, with 8 bases lying between them. The CDR3 covers 13 residues.

This chain uses TRBV5-1 with TRBJ2-7; D may be TRBD1 or TRBD2 (7 bases each). Trimming removed 5 bases from V and 1 base from J, with 22 bases in between. The CDR3 totals 17 residues. Per germline, CDR1 SGHRS and CDR2 YFSETQ. The CDR3 spells CASRNPSGGQRSYEQYF. The CDR3, as DNA: TGCGCCAGCAGGAACCCCTCGGGGGGACAGAGGTCCTACGAGCAGTACTTC.

The chain carries TRBV4-2 and TRBJ2-2, with 15 nucleotides matching TRBD2. Germline V gene sequence: CDR1 LGHNA, CDR2 YNFKEQ. V lost 5 bases and J lost 4; bases outside the gene matches: 2. The CDR3 runs to 16 residues. In DNA, the CDR3 is TGTGCCAGCAGCACGGGACTAGCGGGAGGCACCGGGGAGCTGTTTTTT. This encodes CASSTGLAGGTGELFF.

V gene TRBV7-9 combines with J gene TRBJ2-5; 12 positions agree with TRBD1. The CDR3 has 15 residues. Germline CDR1 and CDR2: SEHNR and FQNEAQ (reference sequence). The V and J ends lost 5 bases and 4 bases, in that order; junction bases with no gene match: 5. CDR3 DNA: TGTGCCAGCAGCGACCGGGACAGGGGGCGAGAGACCCAGTACTTC. Its protein product is CASSDRDRGRETQYF.

This chain uses TRBV19 with TRBJ2-2, with D perhaps TRBD2 (5 bases). The CDR3 contains 13 residues. Germline V gene data show CDR1 as LNHDA and CDR2 as SQIVND (reference sequence). Trimming stripped 10 bases from V and 8 bases from J, with 17 bases between. The CDR3 loop is CATQSTRRGELFF. The DNA of the CDR3 is TGTGCCACCCAGTCCACTAGGAGGGGGGAGCTGTTTTTT.

The chain combines TRBV19 with TRBJ1-2; no clear D. The CDR3 sequence is 13 residues long. The germline V gene has CDR1 LNHDA and CDR2 SQIVND (reference sequence). The V end was cut by 3 bases, the J end by 4 bases, with 9 bases between. CDR3 loop: CASSIGFLYGYTF. In nucleotides, the CDR3 is TGTGCCAGTAGTATTGGTTTCCTCTATGGCTACACCTTC.

V gene TRBV29-1 combines with J gene TRBJ1-1; D remains ambiguous. V lost 6 bases and J 0 bases, leaving 8 bases between the germline ends. CDR1 and CDR2 (germline): SQVTM, ANQGSEA. The CDR3 totals 12 residues. CDR3 loop: CSVQVLNTEAFF. CDR3 nucleotides: TGCAGCGTCCAGGTCCTGAACACTGAAGCTTTCTTT.

The chain links TRBV30 to TRBJ2-7; D call uncertain. Germline V gene sequence: CDR1 GTSNPN, CDR2 SVGIG (reference sequence). The CDR3 contains 14 residues. V lost 2 bases and J 0 bases, leaving 11 bases between the germline ends. The CDR3 loop reads CAWSRTSSSYEQYF. CDR3 nucleotides: TGTGCCTGGAGTCGGACGTCAAGCTCCTACGAGCAGTACTTC.

The chain carries TRBV12-5 and TRBJ1-1; TRBD1 aligns across 9 bases. The ends lost 6 bases at V and 4 bases at J; junction bases unmatched: 9. Germline lookup yields CDR1 LGHNT and CDR2 FRNRAP. The CDR3 contains 15 residues. The CDR3 loop reads CASGPERTGATEAFF. The CDR3 coding sequence is TGTGCTAGTGGCCCGGAAAGGACAGGGGCCACTGAAGCTTTCTTT.

The rearrangement links TRBV19 to TRBJ1-2; no firm D call. V shed 6 bases and J shed 1 base, with 9 bases lying between them. The CDR3 spans 13 residues. CDR1 is LNHDA, CDR2 SQIVND, per germline (reference sequence). CDR3 in DNA: TGTGCCAGTAGCGGGGTCCTTAACTATGGCTACACCTTC. Translation: CASSGVLNYGYTF.